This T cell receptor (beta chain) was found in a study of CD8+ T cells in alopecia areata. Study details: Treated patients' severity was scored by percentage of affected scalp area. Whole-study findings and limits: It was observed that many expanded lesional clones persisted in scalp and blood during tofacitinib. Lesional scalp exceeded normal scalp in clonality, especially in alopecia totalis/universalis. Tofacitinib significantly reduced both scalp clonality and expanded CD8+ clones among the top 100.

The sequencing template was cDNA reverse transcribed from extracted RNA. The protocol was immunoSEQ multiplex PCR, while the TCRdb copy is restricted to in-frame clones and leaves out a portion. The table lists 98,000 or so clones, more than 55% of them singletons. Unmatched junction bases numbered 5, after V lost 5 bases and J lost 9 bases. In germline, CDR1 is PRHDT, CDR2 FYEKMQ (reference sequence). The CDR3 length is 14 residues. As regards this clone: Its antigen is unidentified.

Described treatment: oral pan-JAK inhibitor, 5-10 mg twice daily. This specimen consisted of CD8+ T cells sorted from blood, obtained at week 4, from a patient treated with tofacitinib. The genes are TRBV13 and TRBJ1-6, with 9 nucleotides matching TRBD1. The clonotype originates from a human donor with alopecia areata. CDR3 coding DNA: TGTGCCAGCAGCACCGGACAGGGGAGTTCACCCCTCCACTTT. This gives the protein CASSTGQGSSPLHF. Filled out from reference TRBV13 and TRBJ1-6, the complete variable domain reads AAGVIQSPRHLIKEKRETATLKCYPIPRHDTVYWYQQGPGQDPQFLISFYEKMQSDKGSIPDRFSAQQFSDYHSELNMSSLELGDSALYFCASSTGQGSSPLHFGNGTRLTVT.